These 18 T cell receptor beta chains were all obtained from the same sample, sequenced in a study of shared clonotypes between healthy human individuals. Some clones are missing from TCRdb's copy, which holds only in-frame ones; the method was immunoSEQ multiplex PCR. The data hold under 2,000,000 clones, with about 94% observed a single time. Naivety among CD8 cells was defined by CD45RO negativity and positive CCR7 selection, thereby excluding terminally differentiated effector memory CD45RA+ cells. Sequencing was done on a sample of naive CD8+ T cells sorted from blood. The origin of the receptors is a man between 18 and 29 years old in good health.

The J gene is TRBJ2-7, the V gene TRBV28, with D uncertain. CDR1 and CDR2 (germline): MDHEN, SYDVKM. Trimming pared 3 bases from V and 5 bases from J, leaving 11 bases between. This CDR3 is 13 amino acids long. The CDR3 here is CASSLFSGNEQYF. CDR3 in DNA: TGTGCCAGCAGTTTGTTTTCAGGCAACGAGCAGTACTTC.

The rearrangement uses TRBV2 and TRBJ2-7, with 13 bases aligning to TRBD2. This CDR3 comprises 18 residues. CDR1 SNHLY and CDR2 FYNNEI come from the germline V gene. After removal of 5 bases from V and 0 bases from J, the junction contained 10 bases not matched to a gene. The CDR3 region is CASSPGLAGERVSYEQYF. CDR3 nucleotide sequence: TGTGCCAGCAGTCCCGGACTAGCGGGGGAGCGGGTCTCCTACGAGCAGTACTTC.

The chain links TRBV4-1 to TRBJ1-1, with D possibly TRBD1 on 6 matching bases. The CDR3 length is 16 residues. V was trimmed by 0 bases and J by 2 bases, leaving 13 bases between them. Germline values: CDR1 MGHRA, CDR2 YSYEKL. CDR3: CASSQDRARGNTEAFF. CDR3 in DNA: TGCGCCAGCAGCCAAGATCGGGCCAGGGGTAACACTGAAGCTTTCTTT.

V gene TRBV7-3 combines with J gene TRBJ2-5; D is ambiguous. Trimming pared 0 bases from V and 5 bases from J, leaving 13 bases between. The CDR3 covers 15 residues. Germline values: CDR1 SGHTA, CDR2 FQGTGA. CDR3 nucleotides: TGTGCCAGCAGCTTAACGGGTTCGAGTCGGGAGACCCAGTACTTC. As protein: CASSLTGSSRETQYF.

CDR3 DNA: TGTGCCAGCAGCCAACCGACGTGGGAGGGGTTCTACAATGAGCAGTTCTTC. Translated: CASSQPTWEGFYNEQFF. V is TRBV14 and J is TRBJ2-1, with TRBD2 matching over 7 bases. V was clipped by 2 bases and J by 3 bases; unmatched bases: 10. From germline, CDR1 is SGHDN and CDR2 FVKESK. The CDR3 covers 17 residues.

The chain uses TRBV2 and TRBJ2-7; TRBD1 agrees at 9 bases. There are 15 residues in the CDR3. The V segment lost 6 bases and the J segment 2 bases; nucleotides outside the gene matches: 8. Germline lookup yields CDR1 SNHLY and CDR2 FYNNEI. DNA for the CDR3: TGTGCCAGCAGGGGCACAGGGGGCCCTCCCTACGAGCAGTACTTC. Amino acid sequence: CASRGTGGPPYEQYF.

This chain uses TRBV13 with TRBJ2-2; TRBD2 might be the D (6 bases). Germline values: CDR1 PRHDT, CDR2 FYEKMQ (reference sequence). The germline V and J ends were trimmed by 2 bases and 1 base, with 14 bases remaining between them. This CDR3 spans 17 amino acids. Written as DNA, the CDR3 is TGTGCCAGCAGCTTATCAATGGTAGCGGAGAACACCGGGGAGCTGTTTTTT. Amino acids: CASSLSMVAENTGELFF.

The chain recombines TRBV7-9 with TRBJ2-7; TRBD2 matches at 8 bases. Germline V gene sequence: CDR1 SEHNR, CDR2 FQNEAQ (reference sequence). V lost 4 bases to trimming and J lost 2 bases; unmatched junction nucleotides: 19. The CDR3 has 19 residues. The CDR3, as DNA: TGTGCCAGCAGCTCCGAGACGGGAGGGCCCTTTCGTGAACCCTACGAGCAGTACTTC. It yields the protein CASSSETGGPFREPYEQYF.

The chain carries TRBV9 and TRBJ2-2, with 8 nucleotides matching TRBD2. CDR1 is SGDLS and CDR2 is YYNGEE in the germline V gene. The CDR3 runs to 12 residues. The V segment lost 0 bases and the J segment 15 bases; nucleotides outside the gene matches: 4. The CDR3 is CASSVEGGRMFF. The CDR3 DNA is TGTGCCAGCAGCGTAGAGGGCGGGAGGATGTTTTTT.

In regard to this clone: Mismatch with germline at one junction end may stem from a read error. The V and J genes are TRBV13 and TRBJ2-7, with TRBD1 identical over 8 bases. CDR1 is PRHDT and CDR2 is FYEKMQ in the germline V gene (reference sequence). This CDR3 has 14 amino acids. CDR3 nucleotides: TGTGCCAGCAGCTTAGAGGGACAGGCGGCGGGGATGAACTTC. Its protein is CASSLEGQAAGMNF. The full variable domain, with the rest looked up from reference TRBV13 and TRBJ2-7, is AAGVIQSPRHLIKEKRETATLKCYPIPRHDTVYWYQQGPGQDPQFLISFYEKMQSDKGSIPDRFSAQQFSDYHSELNMSSLELGDSALYFCASSLEGQAAGMNFGPGTRLTVT.

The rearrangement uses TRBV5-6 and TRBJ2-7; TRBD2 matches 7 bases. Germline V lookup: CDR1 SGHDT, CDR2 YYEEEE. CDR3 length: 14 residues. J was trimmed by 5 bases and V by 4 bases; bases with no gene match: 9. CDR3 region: CASSQGMGGDEQYF. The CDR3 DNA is TGTGCCAGCAGCCAGGGAATGGGGGGGGACGAGCAGTACTTC.

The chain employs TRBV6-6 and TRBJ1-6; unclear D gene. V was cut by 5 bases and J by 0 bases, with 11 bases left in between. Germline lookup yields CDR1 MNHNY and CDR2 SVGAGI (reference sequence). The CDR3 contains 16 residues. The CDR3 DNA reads TGTGCCAGCAGTACCACAGCGAGCTCCTATAATTCACCCCTCCACTTT. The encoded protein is CASSTTASSYNSPLHF.

CDR3 nucleotides: TGCGCCAGCAGCGAGGGGACTAGCAGTTACGAGCAGTACTTC. Translating it yields CASSEGTSSYEQYF. The chain is built from TRBV4-1 and TRBJ2-7; 9 positions match TRBD2. The CDR3 consists of 14 residues. Unmatched junction bases numbered 6, after V lost 5 bases and J lost 4 bases. The germline CDR1 and CDR2 sequences are MGHRA and YSYEKL.

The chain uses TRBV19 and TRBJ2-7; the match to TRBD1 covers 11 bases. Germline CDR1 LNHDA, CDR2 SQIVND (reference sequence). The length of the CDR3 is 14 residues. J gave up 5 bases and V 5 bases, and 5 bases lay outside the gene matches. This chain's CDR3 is CASSPGQGANEQYF. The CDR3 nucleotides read TGTGCCAGTAGTCCCGGACAGGGGGCCAACGAGCAGTACTTC.

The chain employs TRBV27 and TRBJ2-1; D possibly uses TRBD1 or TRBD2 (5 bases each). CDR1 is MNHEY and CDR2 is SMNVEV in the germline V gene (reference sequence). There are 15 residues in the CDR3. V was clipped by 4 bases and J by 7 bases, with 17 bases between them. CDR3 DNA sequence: TGTGCCAGCAGTTGGCTCGAGGGACGATATAATGAGCAGTTCTTC. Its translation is CASSWLEGRYNEQFF.

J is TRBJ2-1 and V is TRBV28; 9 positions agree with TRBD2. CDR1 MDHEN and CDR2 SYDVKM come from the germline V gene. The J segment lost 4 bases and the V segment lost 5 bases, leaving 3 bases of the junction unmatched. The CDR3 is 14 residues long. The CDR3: CASSPGLAYNEQFF. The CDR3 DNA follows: TGTGCCAGCAGTCCGGGACTAGCATACAATGAGCAGTTCTTC.

CDR3 bases: TGCAGCGTTGAGGGCGGACAGGGGGCTATCTACAATGAGCAGTTCTTC. This encodes CSVEGGQGAIYNEQFF. The rearrangement joins TRBV29-1 to TRBJ2-1; 11 nucleotides match TRBD1. The CDR3 length is 16 residues. CDR1 and CDR2 (germline): SQVTM, ANQGSEA. Unmatched junction bases numbered 7, after V lost 3 bases and J lost 3 bases.

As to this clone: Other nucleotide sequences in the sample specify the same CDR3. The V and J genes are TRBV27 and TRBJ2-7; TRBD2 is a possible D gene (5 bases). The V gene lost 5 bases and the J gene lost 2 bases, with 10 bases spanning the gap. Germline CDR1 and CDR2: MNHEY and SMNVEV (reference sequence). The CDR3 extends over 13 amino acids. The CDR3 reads CASSPGITYEQYF. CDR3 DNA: TGTGCCAGCAGTCCGGGGATTACCTACGAGCAGTACTTC.